The 27 T cell receptor beta chains given below trace back to one sample, sequenced in a study of cytomegalovirus exposure and HLA in healthy donors. 13 Jbeta primers and 60 Vbeta primers were used for the PCR. Libraries were prepared by immunoSEQ multiplex PCR; TCRdb keeps only in-frame clonotypes and omits some of them. Of roughly 150,000 clones listed, roughly 82% are singletons. Specimen: PBMCs. The receptors come from a woman in her fifties or sixties in good health and CMV-seropositive.

The genes are TRBV6-5 and TRBJ1-4; no clear D. Per the germline V gene, CDR1 is MNHEY and CDR2 is SVGAGI. V was pared by 6 bases and J by 8 bases, with 13 bases between. This CDR3 has 13 residues. In DNA, the CDR3 is TGTGCCAGCAGGGCAAATAAGAACGAAAAACTGTTTTTT. Protein: CASRANKNEKLFF.

A few counts support this clone. This chain connects TRBV5-4 to TRBJ2-2; D is uncertain. The CDR3 length is 13 residues. Trimming removed 4 bases from V and 3 bases from J, with 7 bases in between. Per the germline V gene, CDR1 is SGHNT and CDR2 is YYREEE (reference sequence). CDR3 nucleotides: TGTGCCAGCAGCATCTACGACACCGGGGAGCTGTTTTTT. Translated, it gives CASSIYDTGELFF.

V gene TRBV15 combines with J gene TRBJ1-5; D might be TRBD1 (5 bases). The CDR3 extends over 15 amino acids. CDR1 is LNHNV, CDR2 YYDKDF, per germline (reference sequence). Trimming cost V 0 bases and J 6 bases, with 12 bases left between them. The CDR3 region is CATSRDLGEGQPQHF. The CDR3, as DNA: TGTGCCACCAGCAGAGATCTGGGGGAGGGTCAGCCCCAGCATTTT. Full variable domain (remainder filled in from reference TRBV15 and TRBJ1-5): DAMVIQNPRYQVTQFGKPVTLSCSQTLNHNVMYWYQQKSSQAPKLLFHYYDKDFNNEADTPDNFQSRRPNTSFCFLDIRSPGLGDTAMYLCATSRDLGEGQPQHFGDGTRLSIL.

J is TRBJ1-2 and V is TRBV19; 9 bases fit TRBD1. Trimming cost V 4 bases and J 1 base; bases outside gene matches: 13. CDR3 length: 18 residues. CDR1 LNHDA and CDR2 SQIVND come from the germline V gene (reference sequence). CDR3 bases: TGTGCCAGTAGTAAACAGGGACAGGGAAGCGGATTTAACTATGGCTACACCTTC. This encodes CASSKQGQGSGFNYGYTF.

CDR3 DNA sequence: TGCGCCAGCAGCCAGCGACAGGGGAGCAATCAGCCCCAGCATTTT. It translates to CASSQRQGSNQPQHF. This chain joins TRBV4-1 and TRBJ1-5, with TRBD1 matching 8 bases. The CDR3 consists of 15 residues. Looked up from germline, CDR1 is MGHRA and CDR2 is YSYEKL. V was pared by 3 bases and J by 1 base, with 2 bases of the junction left unmatched.

The gene calls are TRBV5-1 and TRBJ2-3; 7 bases agree with TRBD1. V shed 2 bases, J shed 0 bases, and the junction held 3 bases outside the gene matches. The CDR3 totals 15 residues. CDR1 SGHRS and CDR2 YFSETQ come from the germline V gene. For the CDR3, the DNA is TGCGCCAGCAGCTTTGGGACAGTTAGCACAGATACGCAGTATTTT. Encoded protein: CASSFGTVSTDTQYF.

V and J are TRBV19 and TRBJ2-1; the match to TRBD2 covers 7 bases. Per the germline V gene, CDR1 is LNHDA and CDR2 is SQIVND (reference sequence). J lost 4 bases, V lost 7 bases, and 13 bases had no gene match. This CDR3 region has 16 residues. This CDR3 is CASIGLRSGDYNEQFF. For the CDR3, the DNA is TGTGCCAGTATCGGGCTTCGCAGCGGGGATTACAATGAGCAGTTCTTC.

This sequence joins TRBV29-1 and TRBJ2-2; 12 positions agree with TRBD2. The length of the CDR3 is 16 residues. The V and J ends lost 6 bases and 6 bases, in that order; junction bases with no gene match: 11. In germline, CDR1 is SQVTM, CDR2 ANQGSEA. In DNA form, the CDR3 reads TGCAGCGTCGCTCGTGGTTCTAGCGGGGGGGCCGGGGAGCTGTTTTTT. Amino acid sequence: CSVARGSSGGAGELFF.

V gene TRBV6-1 combines with J gene TRBJ2-2; 8 positions agree with TRBD2. V was clipped by 1 base and J by 6 bases; unmatched bases: 4. Germline loops: CDR1 MNHNS, CDR2 SASEGT. CDR3 length equals 15 residues. CDR3 residues: CASSEERGGAGELFF. The CDR3 DNA follows: TGTGCCAGCAGTGAAGAACGGGGGGGAGCCGGGGAGCTGTTTTTT.

This clone was found a few times. The chain links TRBV10-1 to TRBJ1-1, with 7 positions matching TRBD1. CDR1 WNHNN and CDR2 SYGVQD come from the germline V gene (reference sequence). CDR3 length: 16 amino acids. The V segment lost 2 bases and the J segment 3 bases; nucleotides outside the gene matches: 9. CDR3 sequence reads: CASSESAGQVDTEAFF. DNA for the CDR3: TGCGCCAGCAGTGAGAGCGCTGGACAGGTGGACACTGAAGCTTTCTTT.

This clone was observed a handful of times. This chain joins TRBV5-5 and TRBJ2-1; 7 nucleotides agree with TRBD1. The V gene end was trimmed by 4 bases and the J gene end by 2 bases; junction bases not matched to a gene: 3. The CDR3 has 14 amino acids. CDR1 is SGHKS and CDR2 is YYEKEE in the germline V gene (reference sequence). The CDR3 spells CASSRDSTYNEQFF. CDR3 nucleotides: TGTGCCAGCAGCCGGGACAGCACCTACAATGAGCAGTTCTTC.

The chain recombines TRBV6-1 with TRBJ2-7; 12 bases align to TRBD2. With V trimmed by 6 bases and J by 3 bases, 6 bases remained unmatched. Germline V lookup: CDR1 MNHNS, CDR2 SASEGT. The length of the CDR3 is 15 residues. CDR3 in DNA: TGTGCCAGCAGCCTCCGGACTAGCGGGATCTACGAGCAGTACTTC. Amino acids: CASSLRTSGIYEQYF.

This sequence joins TRBV15 and TRBJ2-5, with TRBD1 matching 9 bases. The better agreement between TRBJ2-7 and the DNA end casts doubt on the J call. The CDR3 has 15 residues. Germline V lookup: CDR1 LNHNV, CDR2 YYDKDF (reference sequence). The CDR3 is CATSRAPGQGYEQYF. In DNA form, the CDR3 reads TGTGCCACCAGCAGAGCCCCGGGACAGGGCTACGAGCAGTACTTC.

This clone was picked up a small number of times. The chain uses TRBV6-1 and TRBJ2-7; D perhaps matches TRBD2 (6 bases). CDR1 MNHNS and CDR2 SASEGT come from the germline V gene. The CDR3 loop spans 13 amino acids. V was shortened by 3 bases and J by 4 bases, with 10 bases between the two germline ends. CDR3 sequence reads: CASSDEGRYEQYF. The DNA of the CDR3 is TGTGCCAGCAGTGACGAGGGGAGGTACGAGCAGTACTTC.

The chain has TRBV7-9 and TRBJ1-1, with TRBD1 matching over 7 bases. Unmatched junction bases numbered 10, after V lost 6 bases and J lost 0 bases. Germline V lookup: CDR1 SEHNR, CDR2 FQNEAQ (reference sequence). The CDR3 length is 16 residues. In nucleotides, the CDR3 is TGTGCCAGCAGTCACGGGCCAGGGGGGTTGAACACTGAAGCTTTCTTT. Encoded protein: CASSHGPGGLNTEAFF.

The chain uses TRBV4-2 and TRBJ2-1, with 10 bases identical to TRBD2. Per the germline V gene, CDR1 is LGHNA and CDR2 is YNFKEQ. The CDR3 consists of 14 residues. The junction had 0 bases not matched to a gene; V was cut back by 1 base and J by 6 bases. The CDR3 coding sequence is TGTGCCAGCAGCCAAGCTAGCGGGGGCAATGAGCAGTTCTTC. It codes for CASSQASGGNEQFF.

V is TRBV2 and J is TRBJ2-1; the D gene is possibly TRBD2 (6 bases). V shed 6 bases and J shed 1 base, with 10 bases lying between them. This CDR3 contains 14 residues. The germline gives CDR1 SNHLY, CDR2 FYNNEI. The CDR3 bases are TGTGCCAGCAGGGGAGGTAGGTCCTACAATGAGCAGTTCTTC. Its translation: CASRGGRSYNEQFF.

V gene TRBV10-3 combines with J gene TRBJ1-3; D gene ambiguous. This CDR3 has 13 amino acids. CDR1 and CDR2 from the germline V gene are ENHRY and SYGVKD. V shed 10 bases and J shed 6 bases, with 16 bases lying between them. This chain's CDR3 is CATGGDLANTIYF. DNA for the CDR3: TGTGCCACCGGCGGGGATCTGGCAAACACCATATATTTT.

This rearrangement joins TRBV4-1 to TRBJ1-4; no firm D call. The CDR3 has 16 residues. Germline CDR1 is MGHRA and CDR2 is YSYEKL. V lost 3 bases and J 8 bases, leaving 19 bases between the germline ends. CDR3 sequence reads: CASSQAPGVLKEKLFF. CDR3 nucleotide sequence: TGCGCCAGCAGCCAGGCGCCCGGGGTACTCAAGGAAAAACTGTTTTTT.

This chain connects TRBV6-1 to TRBJ2-5; a weak D match, TRBD1 (5 bases). Per germline, CDR1 MNHNS and CDR2 SASEGT. The CDR3 covers 12 residues. Trimming stripped 7 bases from V and 9 bases from J, with 15 bases between. CDR3 nucleotide sequence: TGTGCCAGCATTGGGCAAAAAGGGGCCCAGTACTTC. Protein sequence: CASIGQKGAQYF.

The table lists this clone with a count of one. The CDR3 reads CASSPNREGGTEAFF. The DNA of the CDR3 is TGTGCCAGCAGCCCCAACAGGGAAGGGGGCACTGAAGCTTTCTTT. The rearrangement uses TRBV7-2 and TRBJ1-1, with a tentative D call TRBD1 (6 bases). Trimming left V 5 bases short and J 4 bases short, with 17 bases between. This CDR3 is 15 amino acids long. Germline V lookup: CDR1 SGHTA, CDR2 FQGNSA.

DNA for the CDR3: TGCGCCAGCAGCTACGGGTCTAGGGAGACCCAGTACTTC. This translates into CASSYGSRETQYF. The J gene is TRBJ2-5, the V gene TRBV5-1; D is unclear. Trimming removed 3 bases at V and 5 bases at J, with 11 bases between. This CDR3 contains 13 residues. CDR1 SGHRS and CDR2 YFSETQ come from the germline V gene.

The chain recombines TRBV2 with TRBJ2-1, with D possibly being TRBD1 (6 bases). The length of the CDR3 is 11 residues. Trimming stripped 8 bases from V and 7 bases from J, with 9 bases between. Germline CDR1 SNHLY, CDR2 FYNNEI. The CDR3 reads CASAGTNEQFF. The DNA for the CDR3 is TGTGCCAGCGCCGGGACAAATGAGCAGTTCTTC.

This clone was detected only once. The chain joins TRBV2 to TRBJ1-2; no clear D. CDR1 and CDR2 from the germline V gene are SNHLY and FYNNEI. Trimming pared 1 base from V and 1 base from J, leaving 13 bases between. The CDR3 is 16 amino acids. Written as DNA, the CDR3 is TGTGCCAGCAGTGAAGGTGGAAGAGGGAATAACTATGGCTACACCTTC. Protein: CASSEGGRGNNYGYTF.

The chain uses TRBV7-9 and TRBJ2-2; a weak D match, TRBD2 (6 bases). Looked up from germline, CDR1 is SEHNR and CDR2 is FQNEAQ (reference sequence). The V end lost 0 bases, the J end lost 5 bases, and 7 bases lay between the germline ends. The CDR3 consists of 14 residues. CDR3 nucleotides: TGTGCCAGCAGCTTAGCGGAGGGGACCGGGGAGCTGTTTTTT. Protein product: CASSLAEGTGELFF.

Only a few counts were recorded for this clone. The chain recombines TRBV10-1 with TRBJ1-6; D is uncertain. Trimming cost V 0 bases and J 11 bases, with 11 bases left between them. Germline CDR1 and CDR2: WNHNN and SYGVQD (reference sequence). The CDR3 spans 14 residues. The CDR3 is CASSESPLRTPLHF. DNA of the CDR3: TGCGCCAGCAGTGAGTCGCCCTTGCGGACACCCCTCCACTTT.

This clone was seen a single time. V and J are TRBV7-6 and TRBJ2-5, with TRBD1 matching over 10 bases. Near its end, the DNA agrees better with TRBJ2-7, so the J call may be wrong. The CDR3 has 16 amino acids. CDR1 and CDR2 from the germline V gene are SGHVS and FNYEAQ. The CDR3: CASSFSSGTGAYEQYF. CDR3 nucleotide sequence: TGTGCCAGCAGCTTCTCGTCCGGGACAGGGGCCTACGAGCAGTACTTC.